These 4 T cell receptor beta chains were sequenced from one sample in a study of T cell responses to AZD1222 COVID-19 vaccine. Assay used: immunoSEQ multiplex PCR; TCRdb lists only in-frame clones, some missing. The sample lists around 65,000 clones, over 60% occurring once. The material was peripheral blood, obtained on day 0 of AZD1222 vaccination. The receptors here all came from an adult in good health.

The V gene is TRBV5-1, the J gene TRBJ1-6; TRBD1 matches at 7 bases. This CDR3 region has 12 residues. Germline CDR1 is SGHRS and CDR2 is YFSETQ. The ends lost 3 bases at V and 13 bases at J; junction bases unmatched: 4. In DNA, the CDR3 is TGCGCCAGCAGCTGGGAAGGGGGCCCCCTCCACTTT. This gives the protein CASSWEGGPLHF.

V and J are TRBV7-2 and TRBJ2-5; D uncertain. V was cut by 3 bases and J by 0 bases, with 8 bases left in between. Germline lookup yields CDR1 SGHTA and CDR2 FQGNSA. The CDR3 covers 14 residues. Here the CDR3 reads CASSFQADQETQYF. CDR3 nucleotide sequence: TGTGCCAGCAGCTTTCAGGCAGACCAAGAGACCCAGTACTTC.

The CDR3 DNA follows: TGTGCCAGCAGCTTAGGGTCTTGGCGGGGGGGCCGGGACACAGATACGCAGTATTTT. This codes for CASSLGSWRGGRDTDTQYF. J is TRBJ2-3 and V is TRBV11-2; 9 bases align to TRBD2. The germline gives CDR1 SGHAT, CDR2 FQNNGV. CDR3 length equals 19 residues. The V and J ends lost 1 base and 2 bases, in that order; junction bases with no gene match: 13. The variable domain in full, with the rest retrieved from reference TRBV11-2 and TRBJ2-3, is EAGVAQSPRYKIIEKRQSVAFWCNPISGHATLYWYQQILGQGPKLLIQFQNNGVVDDSQLPKDRFSAERLKGVDSTLKIQPAKLEDSAVYLCASSLGSWRGGRDTDTQYFGPGTRLTVL.

This chain uses TRBV3-1 (or the pseudogene TRBV3-2) with TRBJ1-3; no clear D. This CDR3 has 15 amino acids. V lost 4 bases and J 0 bases, leaving 10 bases between the germline ends. Germline loops: CDR1 LGHDT, CDR2 YNNKEL (reference sequence). CDR3 loop: CASSPTTFSGNTIYF. The CDR3 coding sequence is TGTGCCAGCAGCCCAACGACATTCTCTGGAAACACCATATATTTT.